This T cell receptor beta chain was captured by sequencing in a study of cytomegalovirus exposure and HLA in healthy donors. Study findings and constraints: A previous analysis found most TCR beta V segments productive roughly 87% or roughly 30% of the time. In a later analysis, TCR beta V- and J-gene trimming showed a link to a missense DCLRE1C variant.

For this clone: As yet, its antigen is unknown.

The PCR had 60 Vbeta and 13 Jbeta primers. TCRdb's table, derived via immunoSEQ multiplex PCR, lists solely in-frame clones and lacks some. The sample consists of about 130,000 clones, approximately 83% of them appearing once. The CDR3 has 17 residues. Germline lookup yields CDR1 SEHNR and CDR2 FQNEAQ (reference sequence). V was clipped by 4 bases and J by 1 base; unmatched bases: 8. Sequences were obtained from PBMCs. This clonotype originated in a girl between 2 and 10 years old in good health and CMV-seronegative. The chain joins TRBV7-9 to TRBJ2-1; 9 bases match TRBD2. Here the CDR3 DNA reads TGTGCCAGCAGCTCCACCTCAGCGGGAGGTTCCTACAATGAGCAGTTCTTC. Protein: CASSSTSAGGSYNEQFF.